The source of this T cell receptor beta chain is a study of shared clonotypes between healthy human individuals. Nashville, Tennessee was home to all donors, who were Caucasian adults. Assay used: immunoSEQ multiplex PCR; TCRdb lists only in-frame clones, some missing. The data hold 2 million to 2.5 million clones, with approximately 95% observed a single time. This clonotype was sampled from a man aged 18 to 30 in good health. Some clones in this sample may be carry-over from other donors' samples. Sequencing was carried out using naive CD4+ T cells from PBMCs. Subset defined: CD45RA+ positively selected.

For the CDR3, the DNA is TGCGCCAGCAGCCCCAGGAGGGTAGGGAGTCAAGAGACCCAGTACTTC. Encoded protein: CASSPRRVGSQETQYF. The V and J genes are TRBV5-1 and TRBJ2-5; a possible D gene is TRBD2 (6 bases). The CDR3 extends over 16 amino acids. Germline V gene data show CDR1 as SGHRS and CDR2 as YFSETQ. V was cut by 4 bases and J by 2 bases, with 18 bases left in between.